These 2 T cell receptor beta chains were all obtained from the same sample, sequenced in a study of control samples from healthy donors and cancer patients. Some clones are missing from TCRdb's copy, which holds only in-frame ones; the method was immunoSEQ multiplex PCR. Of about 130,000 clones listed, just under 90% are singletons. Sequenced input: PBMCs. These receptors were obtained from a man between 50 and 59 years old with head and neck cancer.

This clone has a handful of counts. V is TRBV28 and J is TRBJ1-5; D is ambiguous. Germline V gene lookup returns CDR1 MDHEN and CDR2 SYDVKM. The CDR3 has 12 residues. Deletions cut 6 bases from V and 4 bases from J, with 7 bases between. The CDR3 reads CASSQLNQPQHF. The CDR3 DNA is TGTGCCAGCAGCCAACTGAATCAGCCCCAGCATTTT.

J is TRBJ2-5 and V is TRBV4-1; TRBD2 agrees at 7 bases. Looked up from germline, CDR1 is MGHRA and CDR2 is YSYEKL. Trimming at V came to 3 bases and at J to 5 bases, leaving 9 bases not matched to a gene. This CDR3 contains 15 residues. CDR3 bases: TGCGCCAGCAGCCAGGGGGGGATGACGAGGGAGACCCAGTACTTC. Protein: CASSQGGMTRETQYF.